The 19 T cell receptor beta chains in this list originate from one sample, sequenced in a study of control samples from healthy donors and cancer patients. Sequencing used immunoSEQ multiplex PCR; TCRdb keeps in-frame clones, though not all of them. Of about 140,000 clones listed, more than 85% are singletons. Source material: blood. These receptors originate from a woman in her twenties or thirties in good health.

The chain employs TRBV2 and TRBJ2-2; D remains unclear. Per germline, CDR1 SNHLY and CDR2 FYNNEI. CDR3 length equals 13 residues. Trimming pared 3 bases from V and 5 bases from J, leaving 7 bases between. Here the CDR3 reads CASSEGRTGELFF. In DNA form, the CDR3 reads TGTGCCAGCAGTGAGGGTAGGACCGGGGAGCTGTTTTTT.

The V call is TRBV19, the J call TRBJ1-2, with 8 bases aligning to TRBD1. Trimming at V came to 3 bases and at J to 0 bases, leaving 0 bases not matched to a gene. The CDR3 length is 14 residues. Germline V lookup: CDR1 LNHDA, CDR2 SQIVND (reference sequence). The CDR3 region has the DNA TGTGCCAGTAGTATGACAGGGGCTAACTATGGCTACACCTTC. Translation: CASSMTGANYGYTF.

V gene TRBV19 combines with J gene TRBJ1-4; D is ambiguous. CDR3 length: 14 amino acids. The germline CDR1 and CDR2 sequences are LNHDA and SQIVND (reference sequence). Trimming took 3 bases from V and 3 from J, leaving 8 bases between them. This CDR3 reads CASSMPGANEKLFF. The CDR3 DNA reads as TGTGCCAGTAGTATGCCCGGGGCTAATGAAAAACTGTTTTTT. Full variable domain (outside the CDR3, taken from reference TRBV19 and TRBJ1-4): DGGITQSPKYLFRKEGQNVTLSCEQNLNHDAMYWYRQDPGQGLRLIYYSQIVNDFQKGDIAEGYSVSREKKESFPLTVTSAQKNPTAFYLCASSMPGANEKLFFGSGTQLSVL.

A single count supports this clone. The V gene is TRBV7-7, the J gene TRBJ2-5; tentatively, D is TRBD1 (6 bases). Looked up from germline, CDR1 is SSHAT and CDR2 is FNYEAQ (reference sequence). The CDR3 totals 15 residues. V was shortened by 3 bases and J by 4 bases, with 15 bases between the two germline ends. CDR3 nucleotide sequence: TGTGCCAGCAGCTTGGCCCCGGGACACGGAGAGACCCAGTACTTC. Protein sequence: CASSLAPGHGETQYF.

V gene TRBV3-1 (or the pseudogene TRBV3-2) combines with J gene TRBJ2-1, with 7 bases fitting TRBD1. Germline assignment: CDR1 LGHDT and CDR2 YNNKEL (reference sequence). Trimming took 4 bases from V and 4 from J; bases not matched to a gene: 1. The CDR3 spans 13 residues. CDR3 sequence: CASSPDRYNEQFF. CDR3 in DNA: TGTGCCAGCAGCCCGGACAGGTACAATGAGCAGTTCTTC.

This clone was detected once. V usage is TRBV12-3 or TRBV12-4 and J usage is TRBJ2-7; TRBD1 is a possible D gene (5 bases). The CDR3 spans 12 residues. V was cut by 2 bases and J by 6 bases, with 8 bases left in between. The chain's CDR3 is CASSLLQGEQYF. CDR3 sequence (DNA): TGTGCCAGCAGTTTACTGCAGGGCGAGCAGTACTTC.

The rearrangement links TRBV19 to TRBJ2-7; 10 bases match TRBD2. Germline V gene sequence: CDR1 LNHDA, CDR2 SQIVND (reference sequence). The V and J ends lost 4 bases and 2 bases, in that order; junction bases with no gene match: 8. CDR3 length equals 16 residues. The CDR3 spells CASSTGLAEDPYEQYF. CDR3 nucleotides: TGTGCCAGTAGTACAGGACTAGCGGAGGACCCCTACGAGCAGTACTTC.

The V and J genes are TRBV28 and TRBJ2-5; D call uncertain. The germline gives CDR1 MDHEN, CDR2 SYDVKM. The CDR3 has 12 residues. Between the trimmed V and J ends, which lost 2 bases and 7 bases, there was a span of 8 bases. CDR3 DNA sequence: TGTGCCAGCAGTTTAGGCTGGGGGACCCAGTACTTC. Translated, it gives CASSLGWGTQYF.

The chain uses TRBV9 and TRBJ1-2; TRBD1 might be the D (6 bases). The CDR3 has 14 residues. Germline V CDR1 and CDR2: SGDLS, YYNGEE. The V gene lost 1 base and the J gene lost 6 bases, with 13 bases spanning the gap. The CDR3 region has the DNA TGTGCCAGCAGCGTAACAGGGTTGAGCGATGGCTACACCTTC. The encoded protein is CASSVTGLSDGYTF.

The chain carries TRBV3-1 (or the pseudogene TRBV3-2) and TRBJ2-5; 12 bases match TRBD1. Germline CDR1 is LGHDT and CDR2 is YNNKEL (reference sequence). The J segment lost 3 bases and the V segment lost 3 bases, leaving 8 bases of the junction unmatched. The CDR3 covers 17 residues. DNA for the CDR3: TGTGCCAGCAGCCAGGGTGGGACAGGGGGCTGGGAAGAGACCCAGTACTTC. Its protein product is CASSQGGTGGWEETQYF.

This sequence joins TRBV4-1 and TRBJ2-5, with a weak D call TRBD1 (5 bases). CDR3 length: 13 residues. Germline CDR1 MGHRA, CDR2 YSYEKL. V was trimmed by 4 bases and J by 4 bases, leaving 10 bases between them. The CDR3 nucleotides are TGCGCCAGCAGCCGGCAGGGTGCAGAGACCCAGTACTTC. The encoded protein is CASSRQGAETQYF.

This chain links TRBV6-5 with TRBJ1-1; D remains unclear. The CDR3 covers 14 residues. CDR1 is MNHEY, CDR2 SVGAGI, per germline. The V gene lost 6 bases and the J gene lost 5 bases, with 16 bases spanning the gap. As DNA, the CDR3 is TGTGCCAGCAGACGGAGAGGTTTAGAGACTGAAGCTTTCTTT. Protein sequence: CASRRRGLETEAFF.

The chain is built from TRBV9 and TRBJ1-1; weak D call: TRBD1 (6 bases). With 3 bases removed from V and 4 bases from J, the gap between germline ends came to 16 bases. Looked up from germline, CDR1 is SGDLS and CDR2 is YYNGEE. The CDR3 covers 15 residues. The chain's CDR3 is CASSDLQGRGTEAFF. The CDR3 nucleotides are TGTGCCAGCAGCGACCTACAGGGTAGGGGCACTGAAGCTTTCTTT.

CDR3 DNA sequence: TGCAGCGTCGGGACTAGCGGTTTCAATGAGCAGTTCTTC. It translates to CSVGTSGFNEQFF. This chain links TRBV29-1 with TRBJ2-1; TRBD2 aligns across 11 bases. V trimming: 6 bases; J trimming: 6 bases; junction bases outside the gene matches: 4. Germline CDR1 is SQVTM and CDR2 is ANQGSEA. The CDR3 length is 13 residues.

This chain connects TRBV5-1 to TRBJ1-6; D ambiguous. With 4 bases removed from V and 8 bases from J, the gap between germline ends came to 16 bases. Per the germline V gene, CDR1 is SGHRS and CDR2 is YFSETQ. The CDR3 covers 15 residues. DNA for the CDR3: TGCGCCAGCAGCCGCGACAAGGGTTGGGATTCACCCCTCCACTTT. Its translation: CASSRDKGWDSPLHF.

J is TRBJ1-3 and V is TRBV18; 12 bases map to TRBD1. Germline assignment: CDR1 KGHSH and CDR2 LQKENI. This CDR3 has 16 residues. J lost 3 bases, V lost 5 bases, and 5 bases had no gene match. In DNA form, the CDR3 reads TGTGCCAGCTCATCGGGACAGGGGGCTGATGGAAACACCATATATTTT. This sequence encodes CASSSGQGADGNTIYF.

The V gene is TRBV12-3 or TRBV12-4, the J gene TRBJ1-2; D unclear. The CDR3 is 13 residues long. V was shortened by 6 bases and J by 2 bases, with 10 bases between the two germline ends. Written as DNA, the CDR3 is TGTGCCAGCAGCCACGGTGGGAACTATGGCTACACCTTC. This codes for CASSHGGNYGYTF.

The chain couples TRBV7-2 to TRBJ1-1; tentatively, D is TRBD1 (6 bases). The CDR3 has 13 amino acids. V was cut by 5 bases and J by 5 bases, with 12 bases left in between. Germline-derived CDR1 and CDR2 are SGHTA and FQGNSA. The CDR3 here is CASSSTGNTEAFF. The CDR3 DNA sequence: TGTGCCAGCAGCAGTACAGGGAATACTGAAGCTTTCTTT. Complete variable domain (other parts from reference TRBV7-2 and TRBJ1-1): GAGVSQSPSNKVTEKGKDVELRCDPISGHTALYWYRQSLGQGLEFLIYFQGNSAPDKSGLPSDRFSAERTGGSVSTLTIQRTQQEDSAVYLCASSSTGNTEAFFGQGTRLTVV.

This chain uses TRBV7-9 with TRBJ1-1; 9 positions match TRBD1. The CDR3 consists of 14 residues. The germline V gene has CDR1 SEHNR and CDR2 FQNEAQ (reference sequence). The J segment lost 0 bases and the V segment lost 4 bases, leaving 0 bases of the junction unmatched. CDR3 nucleotide sequence: TGTGCCAGCAGCTGGACAGGGGTGAACACTGAAGCTTTCTTT. Encoded protein: CASSWTGVNTEAFF. Filled out from reference TRBV7-9 and TRBJ1-1, the complete variable domain reads DTGVSQNPRHKITKRGQNVTFRCDPISEHNRLYWYRQTLGQGPEFLTYFQNEAQLEKSRLLSDRFSAERPKGSFSTLEIQRTEQGDSAMYLCASSWTGVNTEAFFGQGTRLTVV.